This entry features one TCR beta chain sequence. Profiling relied on immunoSEQ multiplex PCR, and the TCRdb table lists in-frame clones only, not all of them. The sample records about 210,000 clones, approximately 85% being singletons. Seattle patients were enrolled while actively infected and followed longitudinally. The data were obtained in a study of blood T cell repertoires in COVID-19. Study information: From T cells, B-cell-depleted T cells, or PBMCs came the material, which was cDNA or gDNA.

The CDR3 has 13 residues. Looked up from germline, CDR1 is MNHEY and CDR2 is SVGAGI. V lost 4 bases and J lost 11, with 17 bases in between. The J gene is TRBJ1-1, the V gene TRBV6-5, with D tentatively TRBD1 (5 bases). The source material was peripheral blood. The source of this sequence is a woman aged 70-85 years with COVID-19, enrolled during active disease. CDR3 in amino acids: CASSSPGLRLAFF. DNA for the CDR3: TGTGCCAGCAGTTCCCCGGGACTCAGGTTGGCTTTCTTT.